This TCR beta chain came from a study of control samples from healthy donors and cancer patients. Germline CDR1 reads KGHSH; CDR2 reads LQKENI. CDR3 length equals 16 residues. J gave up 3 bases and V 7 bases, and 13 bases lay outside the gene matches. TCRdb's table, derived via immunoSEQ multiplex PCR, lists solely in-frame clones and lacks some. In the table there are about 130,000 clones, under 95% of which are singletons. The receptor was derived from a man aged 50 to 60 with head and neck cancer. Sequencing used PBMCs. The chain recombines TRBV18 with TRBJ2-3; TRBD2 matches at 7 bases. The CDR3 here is CASYETGGTLTDTQYF. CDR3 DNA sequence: TGTGCCAGCTACGAAACGGGGGGAACTTTGACAGATACGCAGTATTTT.